Below are 15 T cell receptor beta chains sequenced from a single sample in a study of shared clonotypes between healthy human individuals. The protocol was immunoSEQ multiplex PCR, while the TCRdb copy is restricted to in-frame clones and leaves out a portion. The sample holds roughly 2.5 million clones, roughly nine tenths seen once. Sequenced material: naive CD4+ T cells sorted from blood. Subset specified: CD45RA+ positively selected. The receptors were sampled from a man aged 18 to 30 in good health.

This sequence joins TRBV18 and TRBJ1-3; 8 nucleotides align to TRBD1. The CDR3 totals 14 residues. Germline V lookup: CDR1 KGHSH, CDR2 LQKENI. Germline trimming cut 4 bases from V and 7 bases from J; bases unmatched to any gene: 6. In DNA, the CDR3 is TGTGCCAGCTCACGCGACAGGGGAGGCAACACCATATATTTT. Translating it yields CASSRDRGGNTIYF.

This clone was counted between two and nine times. V and J are TRBV27 and TRBJ1-5, with D possibly being TRBD1 (6 bases). This CDR3 spans 14 amino acids. Trimming took off 6 bases at V and 4 bases at J, with 13 bases between the two ends. The germline CDR1 and CDR2 sequences are MNHEY and SMNVEV (reference sequence). This CDR3 is CASSGSGANQPQHF. The CDR3 DNA reads as TGTGCCAGCAGCGGATCAGGGGCTAATCAGCCCCAGCATTTT.

The V gene is TRBV30, the J gene TRBJ2-5; a weak D match, TRBD2 (6 bases). The CDR3 length is 14 residues. V gave up 3 bases and J gave up 1 base, with 12 bases separating them. Germline V lookup: CDR1 GTSNPN, CDR2 SVGIG (reference sequence). This CDR3 is CAWSPGTVQETQYF. The DNA for the CDR3 is TGTGCCTGGAGCCCCGGGACTGTCCAAGAGACCCAGTACTTC. The full variable domain, in which reference TRBV30 and TRBJ2-5 provide the parts outside the CDR3, is SQTIHQWPATLVQPVGSPLSLECTVEGTSNPNLYWYRQAAGRGLQLLFYSVGIGQISSEVPQNLSASRPQDRQFILSSKKLLLSDSGFYLCAWSPGTVQETQYFGPGTRLLVL.

This clone appeared a single time. This chain connects TRBV5-1 to TRBJ1-2; D not certain. In germline, CDR1 is SGHRS, CDR2 YFSETQ. The germline V and J ends were trimmed by 0 bases and 4 bases, with 13 bases remaining between them. The CDR3 has 15 residues. CDR3 nucleotides: TGCGCCAGCAGCTTGGATGCAGGCGCTAGCTATGGCTACACCTTC. Its protein is CASSLDAGASYGYTF.

This chain connects TRBV6-1 to TRBJ2-7, with D possibly being TRBD1 (6 bases). The V gene lost 0 bases and the J gene lost 7 bases, with 22 bases spanning the gap. Looked up from germline, CDR1 is MNHNS and CDR2 is SASEGT. CDR3 length: 17 amino acids. The CDR3 sequence is CASSEAGQGPMRGEQYF. CDR3 DNA sequence: TGTGCCAGCAGTGAAGCTGGCCAGGGGCCCATGAGGGGGGAGCAGTACTTC.

This sequence joins TRBV5-6 and TRBJ2-7; D might be TRBD1 (5 bases). This CDR3 contains 14 residues. V gave up 6 bases and J gave up 0 bases, with 13 bases separating them. Germline V lookup: CDR1 SGHDT, CDR2 YYEEEE. CDR3 region: CASTRQRFSYEQYF. CDR3 in DNA: TGTGCCAGCACCCGACAGCGTTTCTCCTACGAGCAGTACTTC.

The chain is built from TRBV6-5 and TRBJ1-2, with D unresolved. The CDR3 runs 12 residues. The germline V gene has CDR1 MNHEY and CDR2 SVGAGI. The V end was cut by 5 bases, the J end by 0 bases, with 4 bases between. The CDR3 DNA reads TGTGCCAGCAGTCTCTCTAACTATGGCTACACCTTC. This encodes CASSLSNYGYTF.

The chain carries TRBV5-4 and TRBJ2-1; D unclear. Germline V lookup: CDR1 SGHNT, CDR2 YYREEE (reference sequence). The CDR3 extends over 16 amino acids. With 0 bases removed from V and 6 bases from J, the gap between germline ends came to 16 bases. This chain's CDR3 is CASSLGGISARNEQFF. The CDR3 DNA is TGTGCCAGCAGCTTGGGGGGTATTTCAGCGCGCAATGAGCAGTTCTTC.

The J gene is TRBJ2-3, the V gene TRBV9; D is undetermined. Per germline, CDR1 SGDLS and CDR2 YYNGEE. V lost 0 bases and J 3 bases, leaving 14 bases between the germline ends. The CDR3 covers 16 residues. The CDR3 nucleotides read TGTGCCAGCAGCGTAGTATCCGGAAAGGATACAGATACGCAGTATTTT. Translating gives CASSVVSGKDTDTQYF.

Points on this clone: Other DNA sequences in the same sample also yield this CDR3. The gene calls are TRBV5-1 and TRBJ2-7; 7 nucleotides match TRBD2. Germline V gene data show CDR1 as SGHRS and CDR2 as YFSETQ. The CDR3 has 14 amino acids. With 2 bases clipped from V and 0 bases from J, the junction kept 2 bases outside the gene matches. DNA for the CDR3: TGCGCCAGCAGCTTAGGACTAGGCTCCTACGAGCAGTACTTC. Residues: CASSLGLGSYEQYF.

The chain employs TRBV14 and TRBJ2-5; 8 bases match TRBD2. The CDR3 spans 16 residues. The V and J ends lost 4 bases and 4 bases, in that order; junction bases with no gene match: 11. Germline V gene sequence: CDR1 SGHDN, CDR2 FVKESK. CDR3 sequence reads: CASSLRPGRAGETQYF. The CDR3 DNA reads TGTGCCAGCAGCCTTAGGCCCGGGAGGGCCGGAGAGACCCAGTACTTC. Full variable domain (rest looked up from reference TRBV14 and TRBJ2-5): EAGVTQFPSHSVIEKGQTVTLRCDPISGHDNLYWYRRVMGKEIKFLLHFVKESKQDESGMPNNRFLAERTGGTYSTLKVQPAELEDSGVYFCASSLRPGRAGETQYFGPGTRLLVL.

The genes are TRBV6-5 and TRBJ1-2, with TRBD1 matching 10 bases. Unmatched junction bases numbered 10, after V lost 5 bases and J lost 7 bases. CDR3 length equals 15 residues. Germline V gene sequence: CDR1 MNHEY, CDR2 SVGAGI. The CDR3 nucleotides are TGTGCCAGCAGTCCGACGACAGGGGGCGGGTCTGGCTACACCTTC. Translation: CASSPTTGGGSGYTF.

The rearrangement joins TRBV25-1 to TRBJ1-3; tentatively, D is TRBD1 (5 bases). The V gene lost 10 bases and the J gene lost 0 bases, with 13 bases spanning the gap. Germline V gene data show CDR1 as MGHDK and CDR2 as SYGVNS. This CDR3 is 14 amino acids long. The CDR3 DNA reads as TGTGCCACAGTGGACACCAGCTCTGGAAACACCATATATTTT. It codes for CATVDTSSGNTIYF.

V usage is TRBV2 and J usage is TRBJ1-1, with D possibly TRBD1 on 5 matching bases. CDR3 size: 14 residues. Germline CDR1 and CDR2: SNHLY and FYNNEI. Trimming removed 11 bases at V and 2 bases at J, with 18 bases between. The CDR3 DNA reads TGTGCCGCAGCGCGACAGACTAAAAACACTGAAGCTTTCTTT. It is translated as CAAARQTKNTEAFF.

The chain uses TRBV7-2 and TRBJ1-4, with no clear D. The V gene lost 5 bases and the J gene lost 4 bases, with 8 bases spanning the gap. Germline V lookup: CDR1 SGHTA, CDR2 FQGNSA. The CDR3 sequence is 13 residues long. In DNA form, the CDR3 reads TGTGCCAGCAGCCCTGGGCGTAATGAAAAACTGTTTTTT. It encodes CASSPGRNEKLFF.